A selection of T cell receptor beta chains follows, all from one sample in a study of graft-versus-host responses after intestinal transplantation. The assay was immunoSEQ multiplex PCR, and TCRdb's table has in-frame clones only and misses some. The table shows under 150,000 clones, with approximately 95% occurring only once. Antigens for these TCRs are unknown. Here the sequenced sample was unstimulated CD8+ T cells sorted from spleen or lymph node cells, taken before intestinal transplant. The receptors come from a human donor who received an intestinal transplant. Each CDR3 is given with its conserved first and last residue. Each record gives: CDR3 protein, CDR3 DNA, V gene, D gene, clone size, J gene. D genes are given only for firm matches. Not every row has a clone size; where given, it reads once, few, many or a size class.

CATSRGEVGPGYNEQFF TGTGCCACCAGCAGAGGGGAAGTGGGGCCAGGTTACAATGAGCAGTTCTTC TRBV15 NA NA TRBJ2-1
CASSQEHPSTDTQYF TGTGCCAGCAGCCAAGAACACCCTAGCACAGATACGCAGTATTTT TRBV4-2 NA NA TRBJ2-3
CASSQLPSRGAFF TGTGCCAGCAGCCAGCTACCAAGCCGAGGGGCTTTCTTT TRBV6-1 NA NA TRBJ1-1
CASSHSLAGEGNEQFF TGTGCCAGCAGCCATAGCCTAGCGGGAGAAGGGAATGAGCAGTTCTTC TRBV4-2 TRBD2 NA TRBJ2-1
CASNPTGSTDTQYF TGTGCCAGTAATCCGACAGGGAGCACAGATACGCAGTATTTT TRBV19 TRBD1 NA TRBJ2-3
CASSPGTGGEQYF TGTGCCAGCAGCCCCGGGACAGGGGGCGAGCAGTACTTC TRBV9 TRBD1 few TRBJ2-7
CASSRMRDMIAKNIQYF TGTGCCAGCAGCCGAATGCGTGATATGATAGCCAAAAACATTCAGTACTTC TRBV11-2 NA NA TRBJ2-4
CASSLTGQGYSPLHF TGTGCCAGCAGTTTAACAGGACAGGGATACTCACCCCTCCACTTT TRBV28 TRBD1 NA TRBJ1-6
CASSQGTSTDTQYF TGTGCCAGCAGCCAAGGGACTAGCACAGATACGCAGTATTTT TRBV14 NA NA TRBJ2-3
CASSPSHPWGTEAFF TGTGCCAGCAGTCCCTCGCACCCCTGGGGGACTGAAGCTTTCTTT TRBV7-9 NA few TRBJ1-1
CASGQGAVEQFF TGTGCTAGTGGCCAGGGGGCGGTTGAGCAGTTCTTC TRBV12-5 TRBD1 NA TRBJ2-1
CASSGGVLTYNEQFF TGTGCCAGCAGCGGGGGGGTACTGACCTACAATGAGCAGTTCTTC TRBV5-6 TRBD2 few TRBJ2-1
CASSLGVGYEQYF TGTGCCAGCAGCTTAGGGGTCGGTTACGAGCAGTACTTC TRBV7-3 NA NA TRBJ2-7
CASSLDRGSDTQYF TGTGCCAGCAGCTTAGATCGGGGTTCAGATACGCAGTATTTT TRBV7-8 NA NA TRBJ2-3
CATSRDARDTQYF TGTGCCACCAGCAGAGATGCCAGGGATACGCAGTATTTT TRBV15 NA NA TRBJ2-3
CASSPAKETQYF TGTGCCAGCAGCCCGGCAAAGGAGACCCAGTACTTC TRBV7-9 NA NA TRBJ2-5
CASSFGGVGEKLFF TGTGCCAGCAGTTTTGGTGGGGTAGGGGAAAAACTGTTTTTT TRBV27 NA once TRBJ1-4
CASRPAGQALTSTQYF TGTGCCAGCCGTCCGGCGGGACAGGCCCTGACTAGTACGCAGTATTTT TRBV19 TRBD1 once TRBJ2-3
CASSLVGGTGNTIYF TGTGCCAGCAGCTTAGTGGGGGGAACTGGAAACACCATATATTTT TRBV7-2 NA NA TRBJ1-3
CAISWGKLNTEAFF TGTGCCATATCTTGGGGGAAACTAAACACTGAAGCTTTCTTT TRBV6-4 NA NA TRBJ1-1
CASTVLAGGSYEQYF TGTGCCAGCACGGTGCTAGCGGGAGGATCCTACGAGCAGTACTTC TRBV28 TRBD2 NA TRBJ2-7
CASTGQGFPQHF TGTGCCAGCACGGGTCAGGGTTTTCCCCAGCATTTT TRBV6-1 NA NA TRBJ1-5
CASSFAPRWGDEQFF TGTGCCAGCAGTTTCGCCCCGAGGTGGGGGGATGAGCAGTTCTTC TRBV28 NA NA TRBJ2-1
CAISIRGLAGGKTGELFF TGTGCCATCAGCATACGTGGACTAGCGGGAGGAAAGACCGGGGAGCTGTTTTTT TRBV10-3 TRBD2 NA TRBJ2-2
CASSLKSLGGTSGTYEQYF TGCGCCAGCAGCCTCAAATCCCTGGGGGGGACTAGCGGGACCTACGAGCAGTACTTC TRBV4-1 TRBD2 NA TRBJ2-7
CASSPTFVYGYTF TGTGCCAGCAGTCCCACGTTTGTCTATGGCTACACCTTC TRBV27 NA NA TRBJ1-2
CASSNLPHRYWQWRFSNQPQHF TGTGCCAGCAGCAACCTACCTCATCGATATTGGCAATGGCGGTTTAGCAATCAGCCCCAGCATTTT TRBV21-1 NA once TRBJ1-5
CASSLSQRVHEQYF TGTGCCAGCAGTTTATCGCAAAGGGTACACGAGCAGTACTTC TRBV27 NA NA TRBJ2-7
CASREEVYNEQFF TGTGCCAGTAGGGAAGAGGTTTACAATGAGCAGTTCTTC TRBV19 NA NA TRBJ2-1
CATLGQSSSYEQYF TGTGCCACCCTCGGACAGAGTAGCTCCTACGAGCAGTACTTC TRBV7-9 NA NA TRBJ2-7
CAIQGSWDEQYF TGTGCCATCCAAGGATCATGGGACGAGCAGTACTTC TRBV28 NA NA TRBJ2-7
CASNNIERENEKLFF TGTGCCAGTAACAACATAGAGAGAGAAAATGAAAAACTGTTTTTT TRBV19 NA NA TRBJ1-4
CASSPPFPGLSSYEQYF TGTGCCAGCTCACCACCTTTTCCAGGATTAAGCTCCTACGAGCAGTACTTC TRBV18 NA NA TRBJ2-7
CASSGPSSYNEQFF TGTGCCAGTAGTGGACCCAGCTCCTACAATGAGCAGTTCTTC TRBV19 NA NA TRBJ2-1
CASSSLSPDTQYF TGTGCCAGCAGCTCCTTAAGCCCAGATACGCAGTATTTT TRBV7-6 NA NA TRBJ2-3
CASSQLTSGFNGLDYNEQFF TGTGCCAGCAGCCAACTGACTAGCGGGTTTAATGGTTTGGACTACAATGAGCAGTTCTTC TRBV4-2 TRBD2 NA TRBJ2-1
CASSGGVGQPQHF TGTGCCAGCAGTGGAGGGGTTGGGCAGCCCCAGCATTTT TRBV27 NA NA TRBJ1-5
CASSIRTDEDPNYGYTF TGTGCCAGTAGTATTCGAACAGATGAAGACCCAAACTATGGCTACACCTTC TRBV19 NA NA TRBJ1-2
CASSLSRTVSYNEQFF TGTGCCAGCAGCTTAAGTCGAACTGTCTCCTACAATGAGCAGTTCTTC TRBV7-6 NA NA TRBJ2-1
CASSEWGGGAPQEGYTF TGTGCCAGCAGTGAATGGGGAGGGGGGGCCCCACAAGAGGGCTACACCTTC TRBV2 NA NA TRBJ1-2
CASSGTSGGNEQFF TGTGCCAGCAGCGGGACTAGCGGGGGCAATGAGCAGTTCTTC TRBV9 TRBD2 NA TRBJ2-1